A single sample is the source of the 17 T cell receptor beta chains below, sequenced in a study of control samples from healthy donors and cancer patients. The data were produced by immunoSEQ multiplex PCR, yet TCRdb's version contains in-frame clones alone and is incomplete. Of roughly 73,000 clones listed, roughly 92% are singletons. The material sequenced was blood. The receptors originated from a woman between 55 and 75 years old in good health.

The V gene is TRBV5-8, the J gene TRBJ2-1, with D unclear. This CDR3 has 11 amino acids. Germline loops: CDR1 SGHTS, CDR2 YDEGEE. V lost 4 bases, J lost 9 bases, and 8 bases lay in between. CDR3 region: CASSLIGEQFF. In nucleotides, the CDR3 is TGTGCCAGCAGCCTAATAGGTGAGCAGTTCTTC.

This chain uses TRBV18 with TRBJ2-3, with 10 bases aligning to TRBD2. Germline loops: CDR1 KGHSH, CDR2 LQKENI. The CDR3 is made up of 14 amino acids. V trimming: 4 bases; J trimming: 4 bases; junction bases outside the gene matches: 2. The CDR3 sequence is CASSRAGGADTQYF. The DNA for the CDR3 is TGTGCCAGCTCACGAGCGGGAGGGGCAGATACGCAGTATTTT.

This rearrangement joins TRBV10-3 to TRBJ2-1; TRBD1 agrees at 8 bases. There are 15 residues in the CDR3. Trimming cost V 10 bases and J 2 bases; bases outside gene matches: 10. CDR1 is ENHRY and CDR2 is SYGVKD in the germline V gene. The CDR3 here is CATSTRTGTYNEQFF. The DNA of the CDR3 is TGTGCCACCTCTACCAGGACAGGGACCTACAATGAGCAGTTCTTC.

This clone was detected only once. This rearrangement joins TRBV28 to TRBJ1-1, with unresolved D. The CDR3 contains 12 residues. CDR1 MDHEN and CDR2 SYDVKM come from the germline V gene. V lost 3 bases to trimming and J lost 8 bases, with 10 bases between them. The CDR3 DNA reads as TGTGCCAGCAGTTTGGTCGCCAGCGAAGCTTTCTTT. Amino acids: CASSLVASEAFF.

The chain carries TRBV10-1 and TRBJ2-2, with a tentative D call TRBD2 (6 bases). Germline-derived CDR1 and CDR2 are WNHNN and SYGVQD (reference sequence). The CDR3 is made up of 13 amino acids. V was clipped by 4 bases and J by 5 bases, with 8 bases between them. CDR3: CASSVAGTGELFF. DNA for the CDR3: TGCGCCAGCAGTGTTGCGGGAACCGGGGAGCTGTTTTTT.

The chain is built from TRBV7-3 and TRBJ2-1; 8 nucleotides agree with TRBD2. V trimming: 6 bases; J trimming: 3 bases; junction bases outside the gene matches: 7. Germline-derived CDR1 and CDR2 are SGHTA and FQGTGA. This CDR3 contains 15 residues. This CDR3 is CASSSTSGVYNEQFF. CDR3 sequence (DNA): TGTGCCAGCAGTTCCACTAGCGGAGTCTACAATGAGCAGTTCTTC.

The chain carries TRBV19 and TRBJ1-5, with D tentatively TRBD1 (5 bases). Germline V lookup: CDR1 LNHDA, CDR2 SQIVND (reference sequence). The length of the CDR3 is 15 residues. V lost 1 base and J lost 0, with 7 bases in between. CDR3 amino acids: CASSIGQISNQPQHF. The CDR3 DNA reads TGTGCCAGTAGTATAGGACAGATTAGCAATCAGCCCCAGCATTTT.

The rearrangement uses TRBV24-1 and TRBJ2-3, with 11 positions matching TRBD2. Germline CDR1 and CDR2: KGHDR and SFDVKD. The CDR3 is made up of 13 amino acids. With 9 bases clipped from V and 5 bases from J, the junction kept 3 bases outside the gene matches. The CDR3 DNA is TGTGCCACCGGGACTAGCGGCCTAGATACGCAGTATTTT. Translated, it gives CATGTSGLDTQYF.

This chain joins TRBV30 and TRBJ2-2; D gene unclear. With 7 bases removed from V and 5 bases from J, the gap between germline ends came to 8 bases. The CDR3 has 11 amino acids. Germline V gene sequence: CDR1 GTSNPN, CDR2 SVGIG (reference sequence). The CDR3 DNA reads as TGTGCCTCCAGAAAAACCGGGGAGCTGTTTTTT. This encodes CASRKTGELFF.

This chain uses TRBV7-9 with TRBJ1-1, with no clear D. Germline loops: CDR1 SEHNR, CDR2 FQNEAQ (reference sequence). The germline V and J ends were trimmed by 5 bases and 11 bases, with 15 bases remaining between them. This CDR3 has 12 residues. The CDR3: CASSPGPPNAFF. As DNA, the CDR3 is TGTGCCAGCAGCCCGGGTCCCCCAAACGCTTTCTTT.

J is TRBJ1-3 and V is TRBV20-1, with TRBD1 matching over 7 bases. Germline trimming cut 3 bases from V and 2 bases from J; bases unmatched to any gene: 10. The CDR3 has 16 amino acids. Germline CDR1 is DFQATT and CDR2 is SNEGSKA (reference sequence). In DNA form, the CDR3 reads TGCAGTGCTAGTTTCCTCCGGCAGGGGGCTGGAAACACCATATATTTT. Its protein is CSASFLRQGAGNTIYF.

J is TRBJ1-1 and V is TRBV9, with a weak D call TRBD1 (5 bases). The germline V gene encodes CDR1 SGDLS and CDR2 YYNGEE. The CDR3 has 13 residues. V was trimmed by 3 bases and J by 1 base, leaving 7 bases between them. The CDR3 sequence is CASSGQSNTEAFF. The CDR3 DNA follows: TGTGCCAGCAGCGGACAGTCGAACACTGAAGCTTTCTTT.

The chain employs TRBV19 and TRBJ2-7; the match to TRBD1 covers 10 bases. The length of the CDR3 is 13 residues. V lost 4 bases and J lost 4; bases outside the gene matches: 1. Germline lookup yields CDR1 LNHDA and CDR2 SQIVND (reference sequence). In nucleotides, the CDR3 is TGTGCCAGTAGTAGGGGACAGGGGTACGAGCAGTACTTC. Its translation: CASSRGQGYEQYF.

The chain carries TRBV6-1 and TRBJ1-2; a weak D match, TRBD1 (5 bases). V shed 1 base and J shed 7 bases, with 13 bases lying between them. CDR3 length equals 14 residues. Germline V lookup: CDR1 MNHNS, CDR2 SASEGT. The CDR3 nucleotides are TGTGCCAGCAGTGAAGGGGACCGACTTAGTGGCTACACCTTC. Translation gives CASSEGDRLSGYTF.

CDR3 DNA sequence: TGTGCCAGCAGTCTAGACGGAGGGAGGATGGGCTACACCTTC. It codes for CASSLDGGRMGYTF. The rearrangement links TRBV6-2 or TRBV6-3 to TRBJ1-2; no clear D gene. This CDR3 spans 14 amino acids. The V end lost 5 bases, the J end lost 8 bases, and 18 bases lay between the germline ends. Germline loops: CDR1 MNHEY, CDR2 SVGEGT.

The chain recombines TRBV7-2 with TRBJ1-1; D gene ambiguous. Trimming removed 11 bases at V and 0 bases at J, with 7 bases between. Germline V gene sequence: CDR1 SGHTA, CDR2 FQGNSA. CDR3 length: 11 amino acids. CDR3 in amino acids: CAFGMNTEAFF. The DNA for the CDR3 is TGTGCCTTTGGAATGAACACTGAAGCTTTCTTT. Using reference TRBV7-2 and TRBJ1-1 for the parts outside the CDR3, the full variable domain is GAGVSQSPSNKVTEKGKDVELRCDPISGHTALYWYRQSLGQGLEFLIYFQGNSAPDKSGLPSDRFSAERTGGSVSTLTIQRTQQEDSAVYLCAFGMNTEAFFGQGTRLTVV.

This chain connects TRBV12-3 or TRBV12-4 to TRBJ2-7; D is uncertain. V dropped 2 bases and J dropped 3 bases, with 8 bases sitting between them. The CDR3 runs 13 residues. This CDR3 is CASSLTRNYEQYF. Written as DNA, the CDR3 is TGTGCCAGCAGTTTAACGAGAAACTACGAGCAGTACTTC.